This T cell receptor beta chain was found in a study of T cells in Graves' hyperthyroidism and ophthalmopathy. RNA transcripts served as the template for amplifying TCR beta CDR3 regions. In the first-round RT-PCR of the TCR CDR3, the HTBI primer set was used. TCRdb redid the calling of the multiplex PCR reads with MiXCR, one entry per CDR3 protein. The data show around 350,000 distinct CDR3 sequences, 15% to 20% seen once. Germline CDR1 reads SGHAT; CDR2 reads FQNNGV. V lost 5 bases, J lost 9 bases, and 11 bases stayed unmatched. The CDR3 totals 16 residues. The TCR originated in a woman aged 18 to 35 with Graves' hyperthyroidism. Specimen: blood. The rearrangement links TRBV11-2 to TRBJ1-6, with 9 bases fitting TRBD1. This CDR3 reads CASSNRDRVPRSPLHF. CDR3 nucleotide sequence: TGTGCCAGCAGCAACCGGGACAGGGTCCCTCGTTCACCCCTCCACTTT.